These T cell receptor beta chains were read from a single sample in a study of cytomegalovirus exposure and HLA in healthy donors. Method: immunoSEQ multiplex PCR; TCRdb's copy keeps in-frame clones and lacks some. The data contain around 130,000 clones, 77% of them singletons. What was sequenced was PBMCs. The source of these receptors is a man aged 18 to 35 in good health and CMV-seropositive. CDR3s include the opening cysteine and the closing phenylalanine or tryptophan. The order of the fields is D gene, clone size, V gene, J gene, CDR3 protein, CDR3 DNA. D genes are given only for firm matches. Not every row has a clone size; where given, it reads once, few, many or a size class.

D gene: .
clone size: .
V gene: TRBV9
J gene: TRBJ2-1
CDR3 protein: CASSVEEAASYNEQFF
CDR3 DNA: TGTGCCAGCAGCGTAGAGGAAGCGGCCTCCTACAATGAGCAGTTCTTC

D gene: .
clone size: .
V gene: TRBV10-3
J gene: TRBJ1-5
CDR3 protein: CAISESGAGATNQPQHF
CDR3 DNA: TGTGCCATCAGTGAGTCAGGGGCAGGGGCTACCAATCAGCCCCAGCATTTT

D gene: .
clone size: .
V gene: TRBV6-6
J gene: TRBJ2-4
CDR3 protein: CASSQIAGSNIQYF
CDR3 DNA: TGTGCCAGCAGTCAGATTGCCGGGAGCAACATTCAGTACTTC

D gene: TRBD1
clone size: .
V gene: TRBV9
J gene: TRBJ1-4
CDR3 protein: CASSQAGTGDEKLFF
CDR3 DNA: TGTGCCAGCAGCCAAGCCGGGACAGGGGATGAAAAACTGTTTTTT

D gene: TRBD2
clone size: .
V gene: TRBV5-6
J gene: TRBJ2-5
CDR3 protein: CASSLRTSGGASYQETQYF
CDR3 DNA: TGTGCCAGCAGCTTAAGGACTAGCGGGGGGGCATCGTACCAAGAGACCCAGTACTTC

D gene: .
clone size: .
V gene: TRBV5-4
J gene: TRBJ2-3
CDR3 protein: CASSRGRTTDTQYF
CDR3 DNA: TGTGCCAGCAGCCGGGGAAGGACCACAGATACGCAGTATTTT

D gene: TRBD2
clone size: .
V gene: TRBV6-5
J gene: TRBJ2-1
CDR3 protein: CASRTLAGAHNEQFF
CDR3 DNA: TGTGCCAGCAGGACACTAGCGGGGGCCCATAATGAGCAGTTCTTC

D gene: .
clone size: .
V gene: TRBV28
J gene: TRBJ1-5
CDR3 protein: CASSPGGGNQPQHF
CDR3 DNA: TGTGCCAGCAGTCCAGGTGGTGGCAATCAGCCCCAGCATTTT

D gene: TRBD1
clone size: .
V gene: TRBV4-1
J gene: TRBJ1-2
CDR3 protein: CASSQDSRGPGYTF
CDR3 DNA: TGCGCCAGCAGCCAAGATTCCAGGGGGCCTGGCTACACCTTC

D gene: TRBD1
clone size: .
V gene: TRBV29-1
J gene: TRBJ2-7
CDR3 protein: CSVGLGQDYEQYF
CDR3 DNA: TGCAGCGTTGGATTGGGACAGGACTACGAGCAGTACTTC

D gene: TRBD2
clone size: .
V gene: TRBV27
J gene: TRBJ2-1
CDR3 protein: CASSLADSGYPSGVYNEQFF
CDR3 DNA: TGTGCCAGCAGTTTAGCGGACAGCGGCTACCCTAGCGGGGTTTACAATGAGCAGTTCTTC

D gene: TRBD2
clone size: .
V gene: TRBV7-9
J gene: TRBJ2-1
CDR3 protein: CASSLGTSIGNEQFF
CDR3 DNA: TGTGCCAGCAGCTTAGGGACTAGCATCGGCAATGAGCAGTTCTTC

D gene: .
clone size: .
V gene: TRBV2
J gene: TRBJ2-1
CDR3 protein: CASSDMSTGPRGYNEQFF
CDR3 DNA: TGTGCCAGCAGTGATATGTCGACAGGACCCCGGGGCTACAATGAGCAGTTCTTC

D gene: TRBD2
clone size: .
V gene: TRBV7-3
J gene: TRBJ2-1
CDR3 protein: CASSLIGLASYNEQFF
CDR3 DNA: TGTGCCAGCAGCTTAATAGGACTAGCTTCCTACAATGAGCAGTTCTTC

D gene: .
clone size: .
V gene: TRBV9
J gene: TRBJ2-7
CDR3 protein: CASAVTGRAYEQYF
CDR3 DNA: TGTGCCAGCGCTGTGACGGGCAGGGCATACGAGCAGTACTTC

D gene: .
clone size: .
V gene: TRBV2
J gene: TRBJ1-5
CDR3 protein: CASSEGAGWQPQHF
CDR3 DNA: TGTGCCAGCAGTGAAGGGGCAGGGTGGCAGCCCCAGCATTTT

D gene: TRBD1
clone size: .
V gene: TRBV5-5
J gene: TRBJ2-1
CDR3 protein: CASSLFRQGDEQFF
CDR3 DNA: TGTGCCAGCAGCTTGTTTAGACAGGGGGATGAGCAGTTCTTC

D gene: TRBD1
clone size: .
V gene: TRBV6-1
J gene: TRBJ1-1
CDR3 protein: CAIRTGEYTEAFF
CDR3 DNA: TGTGCCATCCGAACAGGGGAGTACACTGAAGCTTTCTTT

D gene: TRBD1
clone size: .
V gene: TRBV12-5
J gene: TRBJ1-6
CDR3 protein: CASGLWYRGDSPLHF
CDR3 DNA: TGTGCTAGTGGTTTGTGGTACAGGGGCGATTCACCCCTCCACTTT

D gene: .
clone size: .
V gene: TRBV27
J gene: TRBJ2-7
CDR3 protein: CASSLSGSTDLSYEQYF
CDR3 DNA: TGTGCCAGCAGTTTATCGGGTTCAACAGATCTCTCCTACGAGCAGTACTTC

D gene: .
clone size: .
V gene: TRBV2
J gene: TRBJ1-4
CDR3 protein: CASSESEKLFF
CDR3 DNA: TGTGCCAGCAGTGAAAGCGAAAAACTGTTTTTT

D gene: .
clone size: few
V gene: TRBV6-1
J gene: TRBJ1-2
CDR3 protein: CASQKPPEAFGYTF
CDR3 DNA: TGTGCCTCTCAGAAACCCCCTGAGGCATTTGGCTACACCTTC

D gene: TRBD1
clone size: once
V gene: TRBV9
J gene: TRBJ1-5
CDR3 protein: CASSGQGAGNQPQHF
CDR3 DNA: TGTGCCAGCAGCGGTCAGGGGGCCGGCAATCAGCCCCAGCATTTT

D gene: .
clone size: few
V gene: TRBV30
J gene: TRBJ2-7
CDR3 protein: CAWSPSPYEQYF
CDR3 DNA: TGTGCCTGGAGCCCGAGCCCCTACGAGCAGTACTTC

D gene: .
clone size: .
V gene: TRBV4-1
J gene: TRBJ1-5
CDR3 protein: CASSQEVRGLSQHF
CDR3 DNA: TGCGCCAGCAGCCAAGAGGTCCGGGGGTTGTCCCAGCATTTT

D gene: .
clone size: .
V gene: TRBV7-6
J gene: TRBJ2-3
CDR3 protein: CASSLQTAATDTQYF
CDR3 DNA: TGTGCCAGCAGCTTACAGACAGCCGCCACAGATACGCAGTATTTT

D gene: TRBD2
clone size: few
V gene: TRBV4-1
J gene: TRBJ2-1
CDR3 protein: CASSQVDMGLGMNEQFF
CDR3 DNA: TGCGCCAGCAGCCAAGTCGATATGGGACTAGGGATGAATGAGCAGTTCTTC

D gene: TRBD1
clone size: .
V gene: TRBV18
J gene: TRBJ2-5
CDR3 protein: CASSPGQGKETQYF
CDR3 DNA: TGTGCCAGCTCACCGGGACAGGGAAAAGAGACCCAGTACTTC

D gene: .
clone size: .
V gene: TRBV25-1
J gene: TRBJ2-5
CDR3 protein: CASTESVETQYF
CDR3 DNA: TGTGCCAGCACCGAGAGCGTGGAGACCCAGTACTTC

D gene: .
clone size: .
V gene: TRBV18
J gene: TRBJ1-4
CDR3 protein: CASSRETDEKLFF
CDR3 DNA: TGTGCCAGCTCAAGAGAAACCGATGAAAAACTGTTTTTT

D gene: .
clone size: .
V gene: TRBV7-9
J gene: TRBJ1-5
CDR3 protein: CASSFASNSNQPQHF
CDR3 DNA: TGTGCCAGCAGCTTCGCCAGTAATAGCAATCAGCCCCAGCATTTT

D gene: .
clone size: .
V gene: TRBV7-8
J gene: TRBJ1-2
CDR3 protein: CASSLVGAGYGYTF
CDR3 DNA: TGTGCCAGCAGCTTAGTTGGGGCTGGCTATGGCTACACCTTC

D gene: .
clone size: .
V gene: TRBV28
J gene: TRBJ2-1
CDR3 protein: CASRPDSFGEQFF
CDR3 DNA: TGTGCCAGCAGACCCGACTCCTTTGGCGAGCAGTTCTTC

D gene: .
clone size: .
V gene: TRBV5-5
J gene: TRBJ1-1
CDR3 protein: CASSLFTGNTEAFF
CDR3 DNA: TGTGCCAGCAGCTTGTTTACAGGCAACACTGAAGCTTTCTTT

D gene: TRBD1
clone size: .
V gene: TRBV5-1
J gene: TRBJ1-1
CDR3 protein: CASSSTGATEAFF
CDR3 DNA: TGCGCCAGCAGCTCGACAGGGGCTACTGAAGCTTTCTTT

D gene: .
clone size: .
V gene: TRBV19
J gene: TRBJ1-1
CDR3 protein: CASSIRGMNTEAFF
CDR3 DNA: TGTGCCAGTAGTATAAGGGGTATGAACACTGAAGCTTTCTTT

D gene: .
clone size: .
V gene: TRBV5-1
J gene: TRBJ1-1
CDR3 protein: CASSLVSGVGTEAFF
CDR3 DNA: TGCGCCAGCAGCTTGGTGAGCGGGGTCGGGACTGAAGCTTTCTTT

D gene: TRBD2
clone size: .
V gene: TRBV9
J gene: TRBJ2-3
CDR3 protein: CASRPPGGDTDTQYF
CDR3 DNA: TGTGCCAGTCGACCTCCGGGAGGGGACACTGATACGCAGTATTTT

D gene: .
clone size: .
V gene: TRBV19
J gene: TRBJ2-3
CDR3 protein: CASSPRSPTDTQYF
CDR3 DNA: TGTGCCAGTAGTCCTCGGTCCCCCACAGATACGCAGTATTTT

D gene: .
clone size: once
V gene: TRBV6-1
J gene: TRBJ2-1
CDR3 protein: CASSEQGGGSYNEQFF
CDR3 DNA: TGTGCCAGCAGTGAACAGGGGGGTGGCTCCTACAATGAGCAGTTCTTC

D gene: TRBD2
clone size: once
V gene: TRBV5-1
J gene: TRBJ2-1
CDR3 protein: CASSFGTTYNEQFF
CDR3 DNA: TGCGCCAGCAGCTTTGGGACTACCTACAATGAGCAGTTCTTC